The clone carrying this T cell receptor (beta chain) came up once. The PCR contained 60 Vbeta and 13 Jbeta primers. Profiling relied on immunoSEQ multiplex PCR, and the TCRdb table lists in-frame clones only, not all of them. The sample has approximately 130,000 clones; 80% to 90% are singletons. The sample belongs to a study of cytomegalovirus exposure and HLA in healthy donors. Germline values: CDR1 SEHNR, CDR2 FQNEAQ (reference sequence). Trimming shortened V by 1 base and J by 4 bases, and 10 bases separated the two germline ends. This CDR3 contains 15 residues. The chain has TRBV7-9 and TRBJ2-2, with D uncertain. Sequenced input: PBMCs. This TCR derives from a man in his fifties in good health and CMV-seronegative. CDR3 loop: CASSLGSASTGELFF. The CDR3 DNA reads TGTGCCAGCAGCTTAGGTTCAGCGAGCACCGGGGAGCTGTTTTTT. Looking up the rest from reference TRBV7-9 and TRBJ2-2 gives the full variable domain: DTGVSQNPRHKITKRGQNVTFRCDPISEHNRLYWYRQTLGQGPEFLTYFQNEAQLEKSRLLSDRFSAERPKGSFSTLEIQRTEQGDSAMYLCASSLGSASTGELFFGEGSRLTVL.